The 21 T cell receptor beta chains presented below share a single source sample, sequenced in a study of cytomegalovirus exposure and HLA in healthy donors. Researchers ran the PCR with 60 Vbeta and 13 Jbeta primers. Profiled with immunoSEQ multiplex PCR; TCRdb holds only in-frame clones, not every one. The sample yields around 150,000 clones, approximately 82% seen once. The sample comprised PBMCs. The receptors here all came from a male donor in good health and CMV-seropositive.

This clone was observed once. V usage is TRBV19 and J usage is TRBJ1-5, with D unclear. Per germline, CDR1 LNHDA and CDR2 SQIVND (reference sequence). Trimming shortened V by 5 bases and J by 3 bases, and 8 bases separated the two germline ends. The CDR3 sequence is 13 residues long. The CDR3 protein is CASSPAINQPQHF. As DNA, the CDR3 is TGTGCCAGTAGTCCTGCGATCAATCAGCCCCAGCATTTT.

In this sample, this clone turned up once. The V call is TRBV2, the J call TRBJ1-1; D may be TRBD1 (5 bases). Germline V gene sequence: CDR1 SNHLY, CDR2 FYNNEI. Trimming took off 6 bases at V and 5 bases at J, with 16 bases between the two ends. The CDR3 runs to 14 residues. The chain's CDR3 is CASSILLGGTEAFF. The CDR3 DNA follows: TGTGCCAGCAGCATTCTACTCGGGGGAACTGAAGCTTTCTTT.

The CDR3 is CAWSIQGQYGYTF. The CDR3, as DNA: TGTGCCTGGAGTATTCAGGGACAGTATGGCTACACCTTC. The rearrangement joins TRBV30 to TRBJ1-2, with 7 bases identical to TRBD1. Germline V gene data show CDR1 as GTSNPN and CDR2 as SVGIG (reference sequence). The CDR3 is made up of 13 amino acids. V shed 2 bases and J 5 bases; nucleotides not matched to a gene: 5. Looking up the rest from reference TRBV30 and TRBJ1-2 gives the full variable domain: SQTIHQWPATLVQPVGSPLSLECTVEGTSNPNLYWYRQAAGRGLQLLFYSVGIGQISSEVPQNLSASRPQDRQFILSSKKLLLSDSGFYLCAWSIQGQYGYTFGSGTRLTVV.

J is TRBJ1-2 and V is TRBV7-2; D uncertain. The CDR3 contains 15 residues. V was trimmed by 2 bases and J by 3 bases, leaving 13 bases between them. Germline V lookup: CDR1 SGHTA, CDR2 FQGNSA. This CDR3 reads CASSLSPGPHYGYTF. The CDR3 DNA sequence: TGTGCCAGCAGCTTAAGTCCAGGTCCTCACTATGGCTACACCTTC.

The chain links TRBV7-9 to TRBJ2-5; tentative D call: TRBD1 (6 bases). With 6 bases removed from V and 5 bases from J, the gap between germline ends came to 16 bases. There are 14 residues in the CDR3. The germline V gene encodes CDR1 SEHNR and CDR2 FQNEAQ (reference sequence). CDR3 nucleotide sequence: TGTGCCAGCAGGGATAAGACAGGTGGTGAGACCCAGTACTTC. Its protein product is CASRDKTGGETQYF.

The chain links TRBV5-4 to TRBJ2-5; D gene unclear. The end of the DNA aligns better with TRBJ2-7, so the J call may be wrong. The CDR3 has 12 amino acids. CDR1 is SGHNT and CDR2 is YYREEE in the germline V gene (reference sequence). DNA of the CDR3: TGTGCCAGCAGCTTGGACGCGCTCGAGCAGTACTTC. The encoded protein is CASSLDALEQYF.

The chain recombines TRBV6-5 with TRBJ2-1; perhaps TRBD2 as D (5 bases). Trimming left V 7 bases short and J 3 bases short, with 10 bases between. Per germline, CDR1 MNHEY and CDR2 SVGAGI. CDR3 size: 13 residues. The CDR3 here is CASKTSRYNEQFF. The CDR3 DNA sequence: TGTGCCAGCAAAACTAGTCGCTACAATGAGCAGTTCTTC.

This rearrangement joins TRBV9 to TRBJ1-6; 8 bases map to TRBD1. The CDR3 consists of 16 residues. With 7 bases clipped from V and 7 bases from J, the junction kept 13 bases outside the gene matches. Germline CDR1 reads SGDLS; CDR2 reads YYNGEE. CDR3 region: CASALSEGTGNSPLHF. CDR3 sequence (DNA): TGTGCCAGCGCTCTCTCGGAGGGGACAGGCAATTCACCCCTCCACTTT.

In DNA form, the CDR3 reads TGTGCCAGCAGTGACCGGGTTACCGGGGAGCTGTTTTTT. It specifies CASSDRVTGELFF. This sequence joins TRBV6-4 and TRBJ2-2; D is unclear. This CDR3 contains 13 residues. The germline CDR1 and CDR2 sequences are MRHNA and SNTAGT. The ends were cut back, 2 bases at V and 5 bases at J, with 6 bases in the middle.

The chain is built from TRBV2 and TRBJ2-1; D gene ambiguous. This CDR3 region has 15 residues. The V end lost 5 bases, the J end lost 1 base, and 12 bases lay between the germline ends. Germline CDR1 SNHLY, CDR2 FYNNEI. This chain's CDR3 is CASSYLRQSYNEQFF. The CDR3 nucleotides read TGTGCCAGCAGTTACTTGAGGCAGTCCTACAATGAGCAGTTCTTC.

The chain has TRBV18 and TRBJ1-4; 9 bases line up with TRBD1. The CDR3 runs to 14 residues. V shed 5 bases and J 6 bases; nucleotides not matched to a gene: 4. Germline loops: CDR1 KGHSH, CDR2 LQKENI. The CDR3 DNA reads TGTGCCAGCTCAATCCGGGACAGGGATGAAAAACTGTTTTTT. Protein sequence: CASSIRDRDEKLFF. Full variable domain (outside the CDR3, taken from reference TRBV18 and TRBJ1-4): NAGVMQNPRHLVRRRGQEARLRCSPMKGHSHVYWYRQLPEEGLKFMVYLQKENIIDESGMPKERFSAEFPKEGPSILRIQQVVRGDSAAYFCASSIRDRDEKLFFGSGTQLSVL.

This rearrangement joins TRBV5-1 to TRBJ2-1; TRBD2 aligns across 8 bases. Germline values: CDR1 SGHRS, CDR2 YFSETQ. The junction had 15 bases not matched to a gene; V was cut back by 4 bases and J by 9 bases. The length of the CDR3 is 16 residues. The CDR3 here is CASSLPAGVGLGEQFF. The CDR3 DNA follows: TGCGCCAGCAGCCTCCCAGCGGGAGTCGGATTAGGTGAGCAGTTCTTC.

The genes are TRBV7-9 and TRBJ2-3, with 11 positions matching TRBD2. Germline V gene sequence: CDR1 SEHNR, CDR2 FQNEAQ (reference sequence). CDR3 size: 16 residues. The V gene end was trimmed by 1 base and the J gene end by 7 bases; junction bases not matched to a gene: 7. In DNA, the CDR3 is TGTGCCAGCAGCTTAGATCTAGCGGGAGGATTCCATACGCAGTATTTT. Its translation is CASSLDLAGGFHTQYF.

The genes are TRBV6-1 and TRBJ1-2, with D tentatively TRBD1 (6 bases). V was shortened by 6 bases and J by 8 bases, with 19 bases between the two germline ends. CDR1 is MNHNS, CDR2 SASEGT, per germline. CDR3 length: 14 amino acids. Here the CDR3 reads CASSPNHRANGYTF. DNA for the CDR3: TGTGCCAGCAGCCCCAATCACAGGGCCAACGGCTACACCTTC.

The chain joins TRBV28 to TRBJ2-1, with D hard to call. Germline V lookup: CDR1 MDHEN, CDR2 SYDVKM. V lost 7 bases to trimming and J lost 6 bases, with 13 bases between them. This CDR3 comprises 13 residues. The CDR3 loop reads CASTDSTVNEQFF. CDR3 in DNA: TGTGCCAGCACTGACTCCACGGTCAATGAGCAGTTCTTC.

The CDR3 loop reads CAWGPTGNTIYF. CDR3 nucleotides: TGTGCCTGGGGACCAACGGGGAACACCATATATTTT. V is TRBV30 and J is TRBJ1-3; unclear D gene. Trimming shortened V by 5 bases and J by 7 bases, and 12 bases separated the two germline ends. The CDR3 spans 12 residues. CDR1 and CDR2 from the germline V gene are GTSNPN and SVGIG (reference sequence).

This rearrangement joins TRBV10-3 to TRBJ1-3; no firm D call. The germline gives CDR1 ENHRY, CDR2 SYGVKD. V gave up 7 bases and J gave up 2 bases, with 12 bases separating them. This CDR3 contains 14 residues. CDR3 nucleotide sequence: TGTGCCATCAACCCGGGGAGTACTGGAAACACCATATATTTT. This encodes CAINPGSTGNTIYF.

The genes are TRBV6-5 and TRBJ1-2, with 8 bases that match TRBD1. The germline V gene has CDR1 MNHEY and CDR2 SVGAGI. Trimming removed 2 bases from V and 6 bases from J; junction bases left unmatched: 11. This CDR3 spans 16 amino acids. In nucleotides, the CDR3 is TGTGCCAGCAGTTACCTACCCCAGGGGGCAGCGGATGGCTACACCTTC. Translated, it gives CASSYLPQGAADGYTF.

The chain links TRBV7-2 to TRBJ2-7, with D perhaps TRBD2 (7 bases). The V end lost 1 base, the J end lost 0 bases, and 10 bases lay between the germline ends. CDR3 length: 15 residues. Per the germline V gene, CDR1 is SGHTA and CDR2 is FQGNSA. CDR3 protein: CASSLGGGGSYEQYF. The DNA of the CDR3 is TGTGCCAGCAGCTTAGGGGGGGGCGGCTCCTACGAGCAGTACTTC.

The V and J genes are TRBV4-3 and TRBJ2-1; 9 nucleotides agree with TRBD1. Trimming cost V 1 base and J 8 bases; bases outside gene matches: 6. Germline-derived CDR1 and CDR2 are LGHNA and YSLEER. This CDR3 is built from 15 residues. The CDR3 loop is CASSQGDRVVDEQFF. CDR3 DNA sequence: TGCGCCAGCAGCCAAGGGGACAGGGTCGTTGATGAGCAGTTCTTC.

The chain combines TRBV5-5 with TRBJ2-2, with a weak D call TRBD1 (5 bases). Per the germline V gene, CDR1 is SGHKS and CDR2 is YYEKEE (reference sequence). This CDR3 has 15 residues. The V end was cut by 4 bases, the J end by 5 bases, with 15 bases between. CDR3 residues: CASSKGETITGELFF. The CDR3 DNA sequence: TGTGCCAGCAGCAAAGGGGAAACGATTACCGGGGAGCTGTTTTTT.